The 27 T cell receptor beta chains given below trace back to one sample, sequenced in a study of CD8 T cells in ankylosing spondylitis. Study outcomes and limitations: Made up of eight highly homologous variants, a TCR beta motif appeared characteristic of ankylosing spondylitis blood.

MiXCR, run by TCRdb on the 5' RACE reads, gives a single entry per CDR3 protein. Among some 220,000 distinct CDR3 sequences listed, about 7.3% were seen once. No antigens are known for them. Sequencing input: blood, either unsorted or a sorted T cell fraction (not recorded which). The source of these receptors is a male donor with ankylosing spondylitis.

The chain employs TRBV29-1 and TRBJ2-7; D is unresolved. The CDR3 is 12 residues long. Germline-derived CDR1 and CDR2 are SQVTM and ANQGSEA. V lost 5 bases and J 7 bases, leaving 15 bases between the germline ends. The CDR3 bases are TGCAGCGTTCTCACCGGGTACTCAGAGCAGTACTTC. The encoded protein is CSVLTGYSEQYF.

This clonotype was counted ten times or more. The J gene is TRBJ2-1, the V gene TRBV20-1, with TRBD2 identical over 7 bases. The ends lost 6 bases at V and 0 bases at J; junction bases unmatched: 14. CDR1 and CDR2 from the germline V gene are DFQATT and SNEGSKA (reference sequence). This CDR3 has 17 amino acids. CDR3 sequence reads: CSAGGSLRASSYNEQFF. CDR3 nucleotides: TGCAGTGCGGGGGGGTCACTTCGGGCTAGCTCCTACAATGAGCAGTTCTTC.

This clonotype was counted at least ten times. The chain has TRBV15 and TRBJ1-1, with 8 bases fitting TRBD1. Per the germline V gene, CDR1 is LNHNV and CDR2 is YYDKDF (reference sequence). After removal of 7 bases from V and 0 bases from J, the junction contained 4 bases not matched to a gene. This CDR3 contains 14 residues. Here the CDR3 reads CATTRTGLNTEAFF. The CDR3 nucleotides are TGTGCCACCACCCGGACAGGGCTGAACACTGAAGCTTTCTTT.

A few counts support this clonotype. The chain links TRBV27 to TRBJ2-1, with 13 bases matching TRBD2. The CDR3 has 17 residues. With V trimmed by 3 bases and J by 6 bases, 8 bases remained unmatched. Germline lookup yields CDR1 MNHEY and CDR2 SMNVEV (reference sequence). In DNA, the CDR3 is TGTGCCAGCAGTTTTTTCCCGACTAGCGGGAGGCCCAATGAGCAGTTCTTC. Translating gives CASSFFPTSGRPNEQFF.

In the case of this clonotype: One junction end does not reproduce the germline sequence, and a read error may be involved. The chain couples TRBV7-7 to TRBJ2-2; no clear D gene. CDR1 SSHAT and CDR2 FNYEAQ come from the germline V gene (reference sequence). This CDR3 contains 16 residues. CDR3 region: CASSNSGTSRTGELFF. CDR3 in DNA: TGTGCTAGCAGCAATTCCGGAACCAGCAGAACCGGGGAGCTGTTTTTT.

The sample holds many counts of this clonotype. This chain uses TRBV6-1 with TRBJ1-2; tentatively, D is TRBD1 (5 bases). Per germline, CDR1 MNHNS and CDR2 SASEGT. The CDR3 spans 16 residues. V was shortened by 4 bases and J by 0 bases, with 15 bases between the two germline ends. Here the CDR3 DNA reads TGTGCCAGCAGTGCACCTCCCGGGGGAGCTAACTATGGCTACACCTTC. It codes for CASSAPPGGANYGYTF.

This clonotype was counted many times. The CDR3 reads CASSLVQGAGELFF. For the CDR3, the DNA is TGTGCCAGCAGCTTAGTTCAGGGAGCCGGGGAGCTGTTTTTT. This chain connects TRBV11-2 to TRBJ2-2; D tentatively fits TRBD1 or TRBD2 (5 bases each). Trimming shortened V by 1 base and J by 6 bases, and 9 bases separated the two germline ends. Germline CDR1 SGHAT, CDR2 FQNNGV. This CDR3 has 14 residues. Drawing the rest from reference TRBV11-2 and TRBJ2-2, the complete variable domain is EAGVAQSPRYKIIEKRQSVAFWCNPISGHATLYWYQQILGQGPKLLIQFQNNGVVDDSQLPKDRFSAERLKGVDSTLKIQPAKLEDSAVYLCASSLVQGAGELFFGEGSRLTVL.

This clonotype was picked up many times. The chain uses TRBV29-1 and TRBJ1-2; D unclear. Germline assignment: CDR1 SQVTM and CDR2 ANQGSEA. The V and J ends lost 4 bases and 7 bases respectively, with 10 bases between them. The CDR3 consists of 11 residues. CDR3: CSVVSGLGYTF. In DNA, the CDR3 is TGCAGCGTTGTGTCAGGCCTTGGCTACACCTTC.

This clonotype occurred many times. The CDR3 DNA follows: TGCAGCGTTGTGGGGACAGGGGGTAGGGATTGGAACGAGCAGTACTTC. Translated: CSVVGTGGRDWNEQYF. V usage is TRBV29-1 and J usage is TRBJ2-7; 11 bases match TRBD1. Germline CDR1 and CDR2: SQVTM and ANQGSEA. CDR3 length: 16 residues. V shed 4 bases, J shed 5 bases, and the junction held 13 bases outside the gene matches.

CDR3 amino acids: CASSQDGAVGGELFF. CDR3 nucleotide sequence: TGCGCCAGCAGCCAAGATGGGGCGGTAGGCGGGGAGCTGTTTTTT. The chain links TRBV4-3 to TRBJ2-2; D possibly corresponds to TRBD1 (5 bases). V lost 0 bases to trimming and J lost 7 bases, with 12 bases between them. Germline V CDR1 and CDR2: LGHNA, YSLEER. The CDR3 extends over 15 amino acids.

In this sample, this clonotype turned up a few times. The rearrangement links TRBV4-3 to TRBJ2-6; 11 nucleotides match TRBD2. V was clipped by 4 bases and J by 1 base; unmatched bases: 9. This CDR3 comprises 19 residues. Germline V gene data show CDR1 as LGHNA and CDR2 as YSLEER. The CDR3 protein is CASSRMGTSGPSGANVLTF. In nucleotides, the CDR3 is TGCGCCAGCAGCCGGATGGGGACTAGCGGCCCTTCTGGGGCCAACGTCCTGACTTTC.

A few counts support this clonotype. This sequence joins TRBV7-6 and TRBJ2-7; TRBD1 matches 8 bases. The CDR3 totals 15 residues. With 5 bases clipped from V and 3 bases from J, the junction kept 9 bases outside the gene matches. The germline V gene has CDR1 SGHVS and CDR2 FNYEAQ. The CDR3 nucleotides read TGTGCCAGCAGCCGCGGACAGGGACGGGGCTACGAGCAGTACTTC. Translating it yields CASSRGQGRGYEQYF.

The chain joins TRBV5-1 to TRBJ1-5; D is unclear. Per the germline V gene, CDR1 is SGHRS and CDR2 is YFSETQ. This CDR3 spans 15 amino acids. Trimming took 4 bases from V and 1 from J, leaving 12 bases between them. The CDR3: CASSPYPGSNQPQHF. For the CDR3, the DNA is TGCGCCAGCAGCCCCTACCCTGGGAGCAATCAGCCCCAGCATTTT. The variable domain in full, completed from reference TRBV5-1 and TRBJ1-5, reads KAGVTQTPRYLIKTRGQQVTLSCSPISGHRSVSWYQQTPGQGLQFLFEYFSETQRNKGNFPGRFSGRQFSNSRSEMNVSTLELGDSALYLCASSPYPGSNQPQHFGDGTRLSIL.

The V and J genes are TRBV4-3 and TRBJ2-1; D call uncertain. Germline CDR1 is LGHNA and CDR2 is YSLEER. The CDR3 is 16 residues long. V was clipped by 1 base and J by 4 bases, with 14 bases between them. This chain's CDR3 is CASSQGVGTIYNEQFF. CDR3 bases: TGCGCCAGCAGCCAAGGGGTTGGAACTATTTACAATGAGCAGTTCTTC.

A few counts support this clonotype. The chain combines TRBV4-2 with TRBJ1-1; D gene uncertain. Trimming removed 0 bases at V and 0 bases at J, with 14 bases between. CDR3 length equals 17 residues. CDR1 is LGHNA, CDR2 YNFKEQ, per germline. The CDR3 DNA follows: TGTGCCAGCAGCCAAGATCTTCTTACAGTCATGAACACTGAAGCTTTCTTT. Amino acids: CASSQDLLTVMNTEAFF.

This clonotype was recorded at least ten times. The V gene is TRBV30, the J gene TRBJ2-7; D is possibly TRBD1 (5 bases). There are 14 residues in the CDR3. Trimming took 3 bases from V and 2 from J, leaving 14 bases between them. Looked up from germline, CDR1 is GTSNPN and CDR2 is SVGIG (reference sequence). The CDR3 sequence: CAWRAGWGAYEQYF. CDR3 sequence (DNA): TGTGCCTGGAGAGCAGGGTGGGGTGCCTACGAGCAGTACTTC.

This clonotype was recorded many times. This chain links TRBV6-5 with TRBJ2-7, with 7 bases aligning to TRBD1. The CDR3 length is 12 residues. V dropped 6 bases and J dropped 2; count of bases not matched to a gene: 1. CDR1 is MNHEY and CDR2 is SVGAGI in the germline V gene. The DNA of the CDR3 is TGTGCCAGCAGCGACAGGGCCTACGAGCAGTACTTC. Residues: CASSDRAYEQYF.

This clonotype was counted a few times. V and J are TRBV5-5 and TRBJ1-1; TRBD1 might be the D (5 bases). Trimming removed 4 bases at V and 5 bases at J, with 9 bases between. This CDR3 comprises 12 residues. The germline V gene encodes CDR1 SGHKS and CDR2 YYEKEE (reference sequence). The CDR3 nucleotides are TGTGCCAGCAGCGGGGCAGGAACTGAAGCTTTCTTT. Protein: CASSGAGTEAFF.

Here the CDR3 reads CASSQDGGDLDTEAFF. CDR3 nucleotides: TGCGCCAGCAGCCAAGATGGGGGGGATCTAGACACTGAAGCTTTCTTT. The chain uses TRBV4-3 and TRBJ1-1, with a weak D call TRBD1 (5 bases). The CDR3 spans 16 residues. The germline V gene encodes CDR1 LGHNA and CDR2 YSLEER. V dropped 0 bases and J dropped 3 bases, with 14 bases sitting between them.

This clonotype came up many times. The chain carries TRBV7-9 and TRBJ2-7, with 10 bases aligning to TRBD1. This CDR3 has 15 amino acids. CDR1 is SEHNR, CDR2 FQNEAQ, per germline (reference sequence). Trimming removed 5 bases from V and 2 bases from J; junction bases left unmatched: 6. As DNA, the CDR3 is TGTGCCAGCAGCGTCACCGGGACAGGGGCCTACGAGCAGTACTTC. Its protein is CASSVTGTGAYEQYF.

In its sample, this clonotype was seen a few times. This chain connects TRBV7-6 to TRBJ1-1; 8 bases align to TRBD1. The CDR3 is 14 residues long. Trimming removed 5 bases from V and 0 bases from J; junction bases left unmatched: 2. Germline CDR1 is SGHVS and CDR2 is FNYEAQ. CDR3 loop: CASSKGQVNTEAFF. The CDR3, as DNA: TGTGCCAGCAGCAAGGGACAGGTGAACACTGAAGCTTTCTTT.

This clonotype was seen repeatedly, ten times or more. The V and J genes are TRBV7-9 and TRBJ2-2; possibly TRBD2 for D (6 bases). Trimming shortened V by 5 bases and J by 2 bases, and 15 bases separated the two germline ends. CDR3 length equals 16 residues. CDR1 is SEHNR and CDR2 is FQNEAQ in the germline V gene (reference sequence). DNA for the CDR3: TGTGCCAGCAGCGCCTGGGGAGGCTACAACACCGGGGAGCTGTTTTTT. It yields the protein CASSAWGGYNTGELFF.

This clonotype was observed many times. The J gene is TRBJ1-1, the V gene TRBV12-3 or TRBV12-4, with D tentatively TRBD1 (6 bases). Trimming pared 4 bases from V and 6 bases from J, leaving 15 bases between. The CDR3 has 14 amino acids. The chain's CDR3 is CASSSDGQIPEAFF. The CDR3 bases are TGTGCCAGCAGTTCAGATGGACAGATCCCTGAAGCTTTCTTT.

This clonotype has ten or more counts. The gene calls are TRBV7-6 and TRBJ1-1; TRBD1 is a possible D gene (5 bases). CDR3 length equals 15 residues. V was cut by 5 bases and J by 2 bases, with 15 bases left in between. CDR1 SGHVS and CDR2 FNYEAQ come from the germline V gene. In DNA form, the CDR3 reads TGTGCCAGCAGCGCCCGGGACGAACAAAACACTGAAGCTTTCTTT. Translation gives CASSARDEQNTEAFF.

This clonotype was found a few times. The chain employs TRBV20-1 and TRBJ1-6; D is possibly TRBD1 (5 bases). Trimming took off 2 bases at V and 7 bases at J, with 15 bases between the two ends. Germline CDR1 is DFQATT and CDR2 is SNEGSKA (reference sequence). The CDR3 loop spans 15 amino acids. CDR3 loop: CSARFLRDGNSPLHF. Written as DNA, the CDR3 is TGCAGTGCTAGATTTCTCCGGGACGGAAATTCACCCCTCCACTTT.

This clonotype was counted ten times or more. This chain links TRBV5-5 with TRBJ1-3; D is perhaps TRBD1 (6 bases). Trimming removed 0 bases from V and 7 bases from J, with 23 bases in between. From germline, CDR1 is SGHKS and CDR2 YYEKEE (reference sequence). This CDR3 has 18 residues. The CDR3 region is CASSLEVGPQGFANTIYF. The CDR3 DNA reads as TGTGCCAGCAGCTTGGAGGTCGGTCCACAGGGTTTCGCGAACACCATATATTTT.

This clonotype was detected ten times or more. The V and J genes are TRBV7-9 and TRBJ2-5, with 12 bases matching TRBD2. V trimming: 5 bases; J trimming: 3 bases; junction bases outside the gene matches: 4. The CDR3 is made up of 15 amino acids. Germline CDR1 reads SEHNR; CDR2 reads FQNEAQ (reference sequence). The chain's CDR3 is CASSARLAGEETQYF. Here the CDR3 DNA reads TGTGCCAGCAGCGCGCGACTAGCGGGGGAAGAGACCCAGTACTTC.